The subject of this entry is one T cell receptor (beta chain). Antigen unknown. Some clones are missing from TCRdb's copy, which holds only in-frame ones; the method was immunoSEQ multiplex PCR. The sample shows about 430,000 clones, 90% of them seen only once. Regarding treatment: roughly 20 received Ad26.COV2.S at low or high dose, single or two shots; 5 received placebo; per-sample allocation not given. Samples analyzed were those drawn on day 63 after the first vaccine or placebo injection. In Boston, the donor was an adult between 18-55 years of age. This entry comes from a study of Ad26.COV2.S vaccination and SARS-CoV-2 variants. Across the whole study: Once, or twice with 56 days between doses, Ad26.COV2.S was given intramuscularly.

Unmatched junction bases numbered 4, after V lost 5 bases and J lost 1 base. Germline CDR1 and CDR2: PRHDT and FYEKMQ (reference sequence). This CDR3 has 15 amino acids. Study-wide results and limits: Non-spike TCR breadth was similar in vaccine and placebo recipients.

This clonotype originated in a person aged 18-65 years who received the Ad26.COV2.S COVID-19 vaccine or a placebo. Sequences were derived from peripheral blood, sampled in a trial of Ad26.COV2.S vaccine versus placebo. The chain employs TRBV13 and TRBJ2-3; 9 nucleotides match TRBD2. DNA for the CDR3: TGTGCCAGCAGCCGCCGACTAGCGGGCACAGATACGCAGTATTTT. Amino acid sequence: CASSRRLAGTDTQYF. The full variable domain, in which reference TRBV13 and TRBJ2-3 provide the parts outside the CDR3, is AAGVIQSPRHLIKEKRETATLKCYPIPRHDTVYWYQQGPGQDPQFLISFYEKMQSDKGSIPDRFSAQQFSDYHSELNMSSLELGDSALYFCASSRRLAGTDTQYFGPGTRLTVL.